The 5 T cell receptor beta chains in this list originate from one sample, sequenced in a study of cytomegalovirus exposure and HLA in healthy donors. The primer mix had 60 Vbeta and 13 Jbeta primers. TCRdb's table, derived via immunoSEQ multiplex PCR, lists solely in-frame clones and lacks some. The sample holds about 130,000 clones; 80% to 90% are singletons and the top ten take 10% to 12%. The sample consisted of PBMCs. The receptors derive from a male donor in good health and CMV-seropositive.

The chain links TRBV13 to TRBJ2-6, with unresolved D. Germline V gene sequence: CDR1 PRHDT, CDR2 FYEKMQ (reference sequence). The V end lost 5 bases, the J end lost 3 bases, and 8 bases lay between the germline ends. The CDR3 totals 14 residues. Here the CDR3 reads CASSLSRGANVLTF. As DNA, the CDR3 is TGTGCCAGCAGCCTCAGTCGTGGGGCCAACGTCCTGACTTTC.

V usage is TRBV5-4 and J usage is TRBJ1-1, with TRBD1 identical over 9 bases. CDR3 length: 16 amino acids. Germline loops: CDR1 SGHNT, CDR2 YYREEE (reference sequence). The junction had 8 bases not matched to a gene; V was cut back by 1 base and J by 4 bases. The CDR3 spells CASSLTGGPWGTEAFF. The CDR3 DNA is TGTGCCAGCAGCTTGACAGGGGGCCCTTGGGGCACTGAAGCTTTCTTT.

The CDR3 is CASSEDREVSEAFF. For the CDR3, the DNA is TGTGCCAGCAGTGAGGACAGGGAAGTGTCTGAAGCTTTCTTT. The rearrangement joins TRBV27 to TRBJ1-1, with 8 nucleotides matching TRBD1. V was clipped by 5 bases and J by 6 bases; unmatched bases: 8. Germline CDR1 reads MNHEY; CDR2 reads SMNVEV (reference sequence). The length of the CDR3 is 14 residues.

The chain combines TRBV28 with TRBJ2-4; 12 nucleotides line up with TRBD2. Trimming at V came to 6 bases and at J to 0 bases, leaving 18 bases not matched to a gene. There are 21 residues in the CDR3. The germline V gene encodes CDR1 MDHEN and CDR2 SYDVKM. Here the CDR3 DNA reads TGTGCCAGCAGCCCGCTAGCGGGAGGGTTCGAAACGCCTCTAGCCAAAAACATTCAGTACTTC. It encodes CASSPLAGGFETPLAKNIQYF.

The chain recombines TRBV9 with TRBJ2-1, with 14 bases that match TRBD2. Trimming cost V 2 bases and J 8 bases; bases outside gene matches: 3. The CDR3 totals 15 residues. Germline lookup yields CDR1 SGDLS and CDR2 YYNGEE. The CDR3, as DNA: TGTGCCAGCAGCGTGGGGACTAGCGGGAGACATGAGCAGTTCTTC. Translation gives CASSVGTSGRHEQFF.